The 11 T cell receptor beta chains below were found in one sample sequenced in a study of T cell clonality in common variable immunodeficiency. Sequenced by immunoSEQ multiplex PCR; TCRdb stores in-frame clones only, minus some. This repertoire holds around 29,000 clones, and none appear only once. Sequencing used peripheral blood mononuclear cells. Every receptor here comes from a person aged 18-70 years in good health.

Comment on this clone: The read ends 3 residues early relative to the CDR3; the germline J gene fills the gap. The genes are TRBV2 and TRBJ2-7; the match to TRBD1 covers 9 bases. Germline assignment: CDR1 SNHLY and CDR2 FYNNEI. V shed 6 bases, J shed 4 bases, and the junction held 7 bases outside the gene matches. This CDR3 region has 14 residues. The part of the CDR3 DNA that was read is TGTGCCAGCAGGACCGGGACAGGGATGTACGAG. Its protein product is CASRTGTGMYE. The full CDR3 is CASRTGTGMYEQYF.

This clone showed up many times. The CDR3 end lies 3 residues beyond the end of the read and is filled in from the germline J gene. The rearrangement uses TRBV20-1 and TRBJ2-7; 7 bases are shared with TRBD2. This CDR3 is 16 amino acids long. The V and J ends lost 0 bases and 3 bases, in that order; junction bases with no gene match: 11. Germline assignment: CDR1 DFQATT and CDR2 SNEGSKA (reference sequence). CDR3 DNA (partial): TGCAGTGCTAGAGATTATTGGGGCAGGGAGGGCTACGAG. This encodes CSARDYWGREGYE. The CDR3 as a whole reads CSARDYWGREGYEQYF.

Many counts were recorded for this clone. The CDR3 end lies 3 residues beyond the end of the read and is filled in from the germline J gene. V usage is TRBV7-3 and J usage is TRBJ2-1; perhaps TRBD2 as D (5 bases). The CDR3 is 13 residues long. With 1 base removed from V and 6 bases from J, the gap between germline ends came to 7 bases. Germline loops: CDR1 SGHTA, CDR2 FQGTGA. Incomplete CDR3 DNA: TGTGCCAGCAGCTTAAATCGGGGCAATGAG. This encodes CASSLNRGNE. The CDR3 in full is CASSLNRGNEQFF.

This clone was counted a few times. Incomplete CDR3 DNA: TGTGCCAGCAGCTTAGCGAGTCACAGGGGGCGGAATCAGCCG. Protein: CASSLASHRGRNQP. Given in full, the CDR3 is CASSLASHRGRNQPQYF. The V and J genes are TRBV7-8 and TRBJ2-3, with 9 positions matching TRBD1. Sequencing ends 3 residues short of the CDR3 end; the germline J gene provides the rest. Germline values: CDR1 SGHVS, CDR2 FQNEAQ. There are 17 residues in the CDR3.

This clone was recorded a few times. Read data end 3 residues before the CDR3 end; the end is taken from the germline J gene. The J gene is TRBJ2-3, the V gene TRBV25-1; 8 bases map to TRBD1. Trimming took 3 bases from V and 4 from J; bases not matched to a gene: 3. The CDR3 totals 14 residues. In germline, CDR1 is MGHDK, CDR2 SYGVNS. CDR3 bases read: TGTGCCAGCAGTGATGACAGGGGTGCAGATACG. Translating gives CASSDDRGADT. The full-length CDR3 reads as CASSDDRGADTQYF.

This clone was detected many times. The read is 3 residues too short to cover the CDR3 end, so that end is filled in from the germline J gene. The chain uses TRBV4-2 and TRBJ2-1; 9 bases are a match to TRBD2. V dropped 4 bases and J dropped 7; count of bases not matched to a gene: 14. CDR3 length: 17 amino acids. Germline V lookup: CDR1 LGHNA, CDR2 YNFKEQ. CDR3: CASSPVGGGGSTNEQFF. CDR3 DNA, as far as it was read: TGTGCCAGCAGCCCGGTTGGCGGGGGGGGGTCAACGAATGAG.

The table lists this clone with many counts. CDR3: CASNPGRGTEAFF. Partial CDR3 DNA: TGTGCCAGTAACCCGGGCAGGGGCACTGAA. The V call is TRBV19, the J call TRBJ1-1; the D gene is possibly TRBD1 (6 bases). The CDR3 end lies 3 residues beyond the end of the read and is filled in from the germline J gene. Germline V gives CDR1 LNHDA, CDR2 SQIVND (reference sequence). The V end was cut by 7 bases, the J end by 4 bases, with 13 bases between. The CDR3 loop spans 13 amino acids.

This clone occurred many times. The read is 3 residues too short to cover the CDR3 end, so that end is filled in from the germline J gene. This rearrangement joins TRBV5-1 to TRBJ1-1, with D possibly matching TRBD1 (5 bases). The CDR3 has 15 amino acids. The V end was cut by 4 bases, the J end by 5 bases, with 18 bases between. Looked up from germline, CDR1 is SGHRS and CDR2 is YFSETQ. CDR3 DNA (partial): TGCGCCAGCAGCCTAGGGGTAGGTGGGCAAACTGAA. Translated: CASSLGVGGQTE. The complete CDR3 reads CASSLGVGGQTEAFF. Full variable domain (remainder filled in from reference TRBV5-1 and TRBJ1-1): KAGVTQTPRYLIKTRGQQVTLSCSPISGHRSVSWYQQTPGQGLQFLFEYFSETQRNKGNFPGRFSGRQFSNSRSEMNVSTLELGDSALYLCASSLGVGGQTEAFFGQGTRLTVV.

This clone was observed a handful of times. The CDR3 end is not reached by the read, which stops 3 residues before it; the germline J gene fills it in. The rearrangement uses TRBV2 and TRBJ2-5; 7 bases line up with TRBD1. V lost 2 bases to trimming and J lost 4 bases; unmatched junction nucleotides: 19. Germline V gene lookup returns CDR1 SNHLY and CDR2 FYNNEI. The CDR3 length is 19 residues. Partial CDR3 DNA: TGTGCCAGCAGTGAATGGGGGTCGGCAGGCAGGGGGAAAGGAGAGACC. As protein: CASSEWGSAGRGKGET. The entire CDR3 protein is CASSEWGSAGRGKGETQYF.

This clone was picked up many times. Sequencing ends 3 residues short of the CDR3 end; the germline J gene provides the rest. This sequence joins TRBV19 and TRBJ1-2; TRBD1 aligns across 9 bases. Germline CDR1 and CDR2: LNHDA and SQIVND (reference sequence). The J segment lost 5 bases and the V segment lost 5 bases, leaving 6 bases of the junction unmatched. The CDR3 is made up of 14 amino acids. The CDR3 sequence is CASSVGTGTYGYTF. The DNA read from the CDR3 is TGTGCCAGTAGTGTCGGGACAGGGACATATGGC.

This clone was seen many times. The read gets to within 3 residues of the CDR3 end, and the germline J gene fills in the rest. The chain links TRBV6-4 to TRBJ1-1; D is unresolved. Germline CDR1 and CDR2: MRHNA and SNTAGT. V lost 8 bases and J lost 3, with 16 bases in between. This CDR3 is 14 amino acids long. CDR3 residues: CASSTGRADTEAFF. Incomplete CDR3 DNA: TGTGCCAGCTCGACGGGTAGAGCGGACACTGAA.